The entry below gives a single T cell receptor (beta chain) sequence along with its context. What this receptor recognizes is not known. Relative to the germline gene, one junction end is altered; a read error may explain this. The receptor library was made with the immunoSEQ multiplex PCR assay. This is the immuneACCESS table as TCRdb keeps it, with only in-frame sequences that have V and J called. A part of the clones is gone; compared with another copy, unresolved V genes explain less than half, and the rest is unexplained. Here the sample has 150,000 to 200,000 clones; about 86% occur a single time. Together, the top ten hold more than 1.5% of the sample. The germline V gene (reference sequence) provides CDR1 PRHDT and CDR2 FYEKMQ. The CDR3 starts with the cysteine, ends with the phenylalanine, and has 10 residues. Solely the CDR3 DNA is kept, with 30 bases framed from the first base. The data stem from a study of control samples from healthy donors and cancer patients (dated by TCRdb to between 2020 and 2021).

Recombination linked TRBV13 to TRBJ1-1; the D gene is perhaps TRBD1, from 5 matching bases. This TCR derives from a man between 18 and 35 years old in good health. Sequenced: blood. The CDR3 sequence is CACRETEAFF. In nucleotides, the sequence is TGTGCCTGCAGGGAAACTGAAGCTTTCTTT.